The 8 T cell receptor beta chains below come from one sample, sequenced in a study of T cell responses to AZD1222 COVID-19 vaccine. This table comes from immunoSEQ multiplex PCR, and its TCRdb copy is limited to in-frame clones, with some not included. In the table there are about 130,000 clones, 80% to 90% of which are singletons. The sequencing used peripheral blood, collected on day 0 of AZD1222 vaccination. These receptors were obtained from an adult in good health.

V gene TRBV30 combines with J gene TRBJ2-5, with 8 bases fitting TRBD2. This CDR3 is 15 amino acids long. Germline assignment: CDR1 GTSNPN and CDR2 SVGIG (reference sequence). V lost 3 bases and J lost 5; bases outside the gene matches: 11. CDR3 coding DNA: TGTGCCTGGAGCTTAATCCGGGGGGGAGGCGAGACCCAGTACTTC. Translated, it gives CAWSLIRGGGETQYF.

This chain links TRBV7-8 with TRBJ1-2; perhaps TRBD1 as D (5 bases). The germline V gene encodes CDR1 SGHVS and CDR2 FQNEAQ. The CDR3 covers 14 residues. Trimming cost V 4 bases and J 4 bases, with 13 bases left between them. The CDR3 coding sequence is TGTGCCAGCAGCTCCCCGACAGATTTCTATGGCTACACCTTC. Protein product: CASSSPTDFYGYTF.

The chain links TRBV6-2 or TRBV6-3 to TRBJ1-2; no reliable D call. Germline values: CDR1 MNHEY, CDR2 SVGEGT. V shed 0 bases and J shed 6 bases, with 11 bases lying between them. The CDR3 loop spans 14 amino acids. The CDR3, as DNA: TGTGCCAGCAGTTACTCCCGGGTTTCTAATGGCTACACCTTC. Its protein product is CASSYSRVSNGYTF.

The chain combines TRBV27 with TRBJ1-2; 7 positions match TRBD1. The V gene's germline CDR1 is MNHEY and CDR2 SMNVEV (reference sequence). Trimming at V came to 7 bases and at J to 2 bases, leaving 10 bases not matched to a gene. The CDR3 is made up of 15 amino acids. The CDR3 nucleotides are TGTGCCAGCACGAAGGGGGCTACGGGAAACTATGGCTACACCTTC. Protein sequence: CASTKGATGNYGYTF.

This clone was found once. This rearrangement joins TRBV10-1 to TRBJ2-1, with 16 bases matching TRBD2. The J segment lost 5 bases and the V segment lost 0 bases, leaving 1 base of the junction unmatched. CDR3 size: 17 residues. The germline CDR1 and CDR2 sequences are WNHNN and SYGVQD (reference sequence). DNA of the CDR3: TGCGCCAGCAGTGAGTCCGGGACTAGCGGGGGGGACAATGAGCAGTTCTTC. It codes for CASSESGTSGGDNEQFF.

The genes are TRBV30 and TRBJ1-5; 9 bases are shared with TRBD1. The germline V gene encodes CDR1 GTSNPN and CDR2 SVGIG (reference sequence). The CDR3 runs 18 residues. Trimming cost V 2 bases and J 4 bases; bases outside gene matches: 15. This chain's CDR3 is CAWSMTPDRGFGNQPQHF. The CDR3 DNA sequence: TGTGCCTGGAGTATGACGCCGGACAGGGGTTTTGGTAATCAGCCCCAGCATTTT.

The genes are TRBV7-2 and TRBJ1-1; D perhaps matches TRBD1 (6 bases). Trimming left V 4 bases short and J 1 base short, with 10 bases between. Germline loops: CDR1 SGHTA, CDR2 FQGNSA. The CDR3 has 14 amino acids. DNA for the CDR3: TGTGCCAGCAGCTGGGGACATGAGAACACTGAAGCTTTCTTT. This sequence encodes CASSWGHENTEAFF.

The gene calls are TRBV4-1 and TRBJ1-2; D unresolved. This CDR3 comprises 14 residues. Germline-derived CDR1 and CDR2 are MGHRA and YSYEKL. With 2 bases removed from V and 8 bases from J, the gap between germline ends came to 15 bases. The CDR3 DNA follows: TGCGCCAGCAGCCAAACGCCGGGTTTTAAAGGCTACACCTTC. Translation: CASSQTPGFKGYTF.